This TCR beta chain appears in the sequencing data of a study of T-cell memory formation after mild COVID-19. Study results and limitations: CD4+ contracting clones were found mainly in CM and EM, and CD8+ ones in EMRA. The finding that pre-infection memory included some responding clones suggested that cross-reactive memory joined. Among clones contracting day 15 to 85, CD4/CD8 was balanced, whereas later expanders leaned CD4+.

Researchers used 5'RACE with constant-segment primers to make TCR alpha and TCR beta cDNA libraries that carry sample barcodes and UMIs. In TCRdb, the 5' RACE reads were re-called with MiXCR into one record per CDR3 protein. The sample has hundreds of thousands of distinct CDR3 sequences, 15% seen once. The V and J ends lost 7 bases and 11 bases respectively, with 20 bases between them. This CDR3 spans 13 amino acids. The V gene's germline CDR1 is SEHNR and CDR2 FQNEAQ (reference sequence). The table lists this clonotype with a few counts. Its antigen is currently unknown. The receptor was derived from a man in his late teens or twenties who had mild COVID-19 (a few samples of this study predate the infection). Cell type and time point are not known. Sequences were obtained from PBMCs or a T cell subset sorted from them (not recorded which). This sequence joins TRBV7-9 and TRBJ1-1; D possibly corresponds to TRBD1 (6 bases). The CDR3 reads CASTQSAGGKAFF. In DNA form, the CDR3 reads TGTGCCAGCACCCAAAGCGCTGGGGGCAAGGCTTTCTTT.